This T cell receptor (beta chain) was observed in a study of glioma-infiltrating T cells. Findings and caveats of the study: Very few CDR3 sequences were shared between tissue and blood. Gliomas, especially low-grade, showed above-expected tissue-blood divergence; non-neoplastic patients showed below.

By sample fraction, this clonotype is medium-sized. Its specificity is unknown. Amplification of TCR alpha and beta CDR3 regions from RNA used iRepertoire nested multiplex PCR. TCRdb fed the multiplex PCR reads into MiXCR, producing one record per CDR3 protein. Among around 4,800 distinct CDR3 sequences listed, more than 25% were seen once. Sequenced: glioma tissue, nonneoplastic brain tissue, or PBMCs (not recorded which). This sequence was found in a human donor with low-grade glioma or glioblastoma, undergoing nonglioma brain surgery, or in good health (not recorded which).

Written as DNA, the CDR3 is TGTGCCAGCACTGGTATGGGATCCACCTATGGCTACACCTTC. It specifies CASTGMGSTYGYTF. The chain links TRBV2 to TRBJ1-2, with D unresolved. CDR1 and CDR2 (germline): SNHLY, FYNNEI. The CDR3 length is 14 residues. With 7 bases removed from V and 4 bases from J, the gap between germline ends came to 16 bases.